These 17 T cell receptor beta chains were all obtained from the same sample, sequenced in a study of human T cells and chemical hapten exposure. Time point defined: patch test 2, 6 weeks after DPC sensitization. Treatment here: therapeutic diphenylcyclopropenone sensitization with weekly scalp DPC. From the RACE reads, TCRdb called clonotypes with MiXCR, one entry per CDR3 protein. The sample includes around 99,000 distinct CDR3 sequences, roughly a tenth of them seen just once. This material consisted of whole blood, taken in connection with sensitization to the hapten diphenylcyclopropenone (DPC). Receptors originate from a middle-aged woman with alopecia areata. Some clones in this sample may be carry-over from other donors' samples.

The table lists this clonotype with a few counts. The chain uses TRBV6-5 and TRBJ2-2; 9 nucleotides align to TRBD1. V lost 5 bases and J lost 5; bases outside the gene matches: 3. The CDR3 sequence is 14 residues long. Germline V gene lookup returns CDR1 MNHEY and CDR2 SVGAGI. In DNA, the CDR3 is TGTGCCAGCAGTACCGGGACAGGGACCGGGGAGCTGTTTTTT. This gives the protein CASSTGTGTGELFF.

This clonotype was observed many times. The genes are TRBV27 and TRBJ1-5; 12 bases match TRBD1. Germline V gene sequence: CDR1 MNHEY, CDR2 SMNVEV (reference sequence). The CDR3 runs to 15 residues. The ends lost 6 bases at V and 6 bases at J; junction bases unmatched: 6. The CDR3 sequence: CASRLGTGGVQPQHF. In DNA form, the CDR3 reads TGTGCCAGCAGACTAGGGACAGGGGGCGTTCAGCCCCAGCATTTT.

This rearrangement joins TRBV5-1 to TRBJ2-7; D may be TRBD1 (5 bases). The CDR3 extends over 14 amino acids. Looked up from germline, CDR1 is SGHRS and CDR2 is YFSETQ. The germline V and J ends were trimmed by 0 bases and 6 bases, with 13 bases remaining between them. The CDR3 reads CASSLVAGRGEQYF. For the CDR3, the DNA is TGCGCCAGCAGCTTGGTGGCAGGGCGAGGCGAGCAGTACTTC. The complete variable domain, with remaining parts taken from reference TRBV5-1 and TRBJ2-7, reads KAGVTQTPRYLIKTRGQQVTLSCSPISGHRSVSWYQQTPGQGLQFLFEYFSETQRNKGNFPGRFSGRQFSNSRSEMNVSTLELGDSALYLCASSLVAGRGEQYFGPGTRLTVT.

Only a few counts were recorded for this clonotype. The rearrangement joins TRBV12-3 or TRBV12-4 to TRBJ1-3, with D maybe TRBD1 (5 bases). This CDR3 has 15 amino acids. Trimming cost V 0 bases and J 3 bases, with 9 bases left between them. This CDR3 reads CASSLALTVGNTIYF. DNA for the CDR3: TGTGCCAGCAGTTTAGCGCTGACAGTTGGAAACACCATATATTTT.

This clonotype was detected ten times or more. This rearrangement joins TRBV11-2 to TRBJ1-2; no clear D gene. V was shortened by 3 bases and J by 4 bases, with 12 bases between the two germline ends. The CDR3 has 14 amino acids. Germline-derived CDR1 and CDR2 are SGHAT and FQNNGV. CDR3 sequence: CASSFGPFGYGYTF. CDR3 DNA: TGTGCCAGCAGCTTCGGGCCTTTCGGCTATGGCTACACCTTC. Together with reference TRBV11-2 and TRBJ1-2, the CDR3 gives the full variable domain: EAGVAQSPRYKIIEKRQSVAFWCNPISGHATLYWYQQILGQGPKLLIQFQNNGVVDDSQLPKDRFSAERLKGVDSTLKIQPAKLEDSAVYLCASSFGPFGYGYTFGSGTRLTVV.

The table lists this clonotype with a few counts. The chain combines TRBV7-2 with TRBJ2-5; D is uncertain. CDR1 and CDR2 (germline): SGHTA, FQGNSA. Between the trimmed V and J ends, which lost 3 bases and 5 bases, there was a span of 10 bases. This CDR3 comprises 13 residues. CDR3 amino acids: CASSLLMFETQYF. The DNA of the CDR3 is TGTGCCAGCAGCTTGTTAATGTTCGAGACCCAGTACTTC.

The sample holds a few counts of this clonotype. The V call is TRBV12-3 or TRBV12-4, the J call TRBJ2-1; D might be TRBD1 (6 bases). This CDR3 is built from 14 residues. The V and J ends lost 2 bases and 5 bases respectively, with 10 bases between them. CDR3 region: CASSLTGMDNEQFF. In DNA form, the CDR3 reads TGTGCCAGCAGTTTAACAGGGATGGACAATGAGCAGTTCTTC.

This clonotype was seen ten or more times. The V call is TRBV10-1, the J call TRBJ1-2; D uncertain. Trimming took 10 bases from V and 2 from J, leaving 11 bases between them. The V gene's germline CDR1 is WNHNN and CDR2 SYGVQD (reference sequence). The CDR3 is 12 residues long. The CDR3, as DNA: TGCGCCACCACCGACGGCAACTATGGCTACACCTTC. Protein: CATTDGNYGYTF.

This clonotype was seen a few times. The chain couples TRBV3-1 to TRBJ1-1, with D possibly TRBD1 on 5 matching bases. The ends were cut back, 3 bases at V and 5 bases at J, with 13 bases in the middle. The CDR3 covers 14 residues. The germline V gene encodes CDR1 LGHDT and CDR2 YNNKEL (reference sequence). CDR3 sequence (DNA): TGTGCCAGCAGCCACCCGGGGCTAGGGACTGAAGCTTTCTTT. As protein: CASSHPGLGTEAFF.

This clonotype appeared a few times. The V gene is TRBV6-6, the J gene TRBJ2-7; 11 nucleotides agree with TRBD2. V gave up 9 bases and J gave up 3 bases; unmatched junction bases: 7. Germline V gene data show CDR1 as MNHNY and CDR2 as SVGAGI (reference sequence). This CDR3 contains 14 residues. CDR3 sequence reads: CASLAGGSDYEQYF. CDR3 coding DNA: TGTGCCAGTCTAGCGGGGGGTTCGGACTACGAGCAGTACTTC.

At least ten counts were recorded for this clonotype. This sequence joins TRBV5-1 and TRBJ2-1; 10 bases fit TRBD2. Germline V gives CDR1 SGHRS, CDR2 YFSETQ. The V and J ends lost 3 bases and 0 bases, in that order; junction bases with no gene match: 9. There are 18 residues in the CDR3. Here the CDR3 reads CASSSASGGSSSYNEQFF. The CDR3 nucleotides read TGCGCCAGCAGCTCGGCTAGCGGGGGCTCGAGCTCCTACAATGAGCAGTTCTTC.

The table lists this clonotype with many counts. The chain uses TRBV7-2 and TRBJ1-3; TRBD1 is a possible D gene (6 bases). Germline assignment: CDR1 SGHTA and CDR2 FQGNSA. Trimming took 5 bases from V and 1 from J, leaving 15 bases between them. This CDR3 comprises 16 residues. The CDR3 coding sequence is TGTGCCAGCAGCGAAAACCCAGGGGCGTCTGGAAACACCATATATTTT. Residues: CASSENPGASGNTIYF.

The genes are TRBV29-1 and TRBJ2-2, with TRBD2 identical over 9 bases. Looked up from germline, CDR1 is SQVTM and CDR2 is ANQGSEA. Trimming cost V 7 bases and J 7 bases; bases outside gene matches: 13. The CDR3 contains 15 residues. CDR3 protein: CSATRPGTSNGELFF. The CDR3 DNA sequence: TGCAGCGCTACACGCCCCGGGACTAGCAACGGGGAGCTGTTTTTT.

This chain joins TRBV6-1 and TRBJ2-5; either TRBD1 or TRBD2 may fit D (5 bases each). V dropped 8 bases and J dropped 9 bases, with 16 bases sitting between them. The germline V gene encodes CDR1 MNHNS and CDR2 SASEGT. CDR3 length: 12 amino acids. Written as DNA, the CDR3 is TGTGCCAGCGGGACGCTCTTAACGGCCCAGTACTTC. Translating gives CASGTLLTAQYF.

Concerning this clonotype: Relative to the germline gene, one junction end is altered; a read error may explain this. The gene calls are TRBV20-1 and TRBJ2-7; D is perhaps TRBD1 (5 bases). The CDR3 is made up of 14 amino acids. CDR1 is DFQATT and CDR2 is SNEGSKA in the germline V gene (reference sequence). In DNA, the CDR3 is TGCAGTGCTGAAAGATACCCAGGGAACTACGATCAGTACTTC. This gives the protein CSAERYPGNYDQYF.

This clonotype showed up many times. The chain is built from TRBV4-1 and TRBJ2-7; 7 bases line up with TRBD1. CDR1 is MGHRA, CDR2 YSYEKL, per germline. The V and J ends lost 1 base and 1 base, in that order; junction bases with no gene match: 10. The CDR3 length is 17 residues. This chain's CDR3 is CASSQVKITGVSYEQYF. The CDR3 DNA reads as TGCGCCAGCAGCCAAGTTAAAATCACAGGGGTATCCTACGAGCAGTACTTC.

This clonotype has at least ten counts. J is TRBJ1-6 and V is TRBV6-6, with D possibly TRBD1 on 5 matching bases. V dropped 0 bases and J dropped 7 bases, with 10 bases sitting between them. The V gene's germline CDR1 is MNHNY and CDR2 SVGAGI (reference sequence). The CDR3 consists of 15 residues. Written as DNA, the CDR3 is TGTGCCAGCAGTTACTCCGGGGCAGGGAATTCACCCCTCCACTTT. Amino acid sequence: CASSYSGAGNSPLHF.